This T cell receptor beta chain was observed in a study of shared clonotypes between healthy human individuals. The CDR3 is made up of 15 amino acids. V lost 0 bases and J lost 7; bases outside the gene matches: 7. The germline V gene encodes CDR1 SGHVS and CDR2 FQNEAQ. The table came from immunoSEQ multiplex PCR; TCRdb's copy has only in-frame clones and leaves some out. This table holds 190,000 or so clones, approximately 60% found once. This chain links TRBV7-8 with TRBJ1-2, with 8 bases identical to TRBD1. The clonotype originates from a man aged 25-45 years in good health. Sequencing was carried out using memory CD4+ T cells sorted from blood. Stated subset: CD45RA-negative fraction. This CDR3 is CASSLARQGAVGYTF. The CDR3 DNA reads TGTGCCAGCAGCTTAGCGAGGCAGGGGGCGGTTGGCTACACCTTC.